Listed below are T cell receptor beta chains from one sample, sequenced in a study of cytomegalovirus exposure and HLA in healthy donors. Here immunoSEQ multiplex PCR was the method, and the copy in TCRdb shows in-frame clones only, minus some. The sample lists some 120,000 clones; 60% to 85% were seen once. Sample: PBMCs. These receptors were collected from a female donor in good health and CMV-seronegative. CDR3s include the opening cysteine and the closing phenylalanine or tryptophan. Each record gives: CDR3 protein, CDR3 DNA, V gene, clone size, D gene, CDR3 length, J gene. A D gene is named only where the DNA matches it firmly. Part of the rows lack a size; the others show once, few, many or a class for expanded clones.

CDR3 protein: CASSLPSQGNNSPLHF
CDR3 DNA: TGTGCCAGCAGCTTGCCATCACAGGGTAATAATTCACCCCTCCACTTT
V gene: TRBV5-8
clone size: few
D gene: .
CDR3 length: 16
J gene: TRBJ1-6

CDR3 protein: CASSEARTSFADTQYF
CDR3 DNA: TGTGCCAGCAGTGAAGCGCGGACTAGCTTTGCAGATACGCAGTATTTT
V gene: TRBV6-1
clone size: .
D gene: TRBD2
CDR3 length: 16
J gene: TRBJ2-3

CDR3 protein: CASSSTRADNEQFF
CDR3 DNA: TGTGCCAGCAGCTCCACTAGGGCAGACAATGAGCAGTTCTTC
V gene: TRBV7-6
clone size: .
D gene: .
CDR3 length: 14
J gene: TRBJ2-1

CDR3 protein: CASSQGQGAGGYTF
CDR3 DNA: TGCGCCAGCAGCCAAGGACAGGGGGCGGGGGGCTACACCTTC
V gene: TRBV4-1
clone size: .
D gene: TRBD1
CDR3 length: 14
J gene: TRBJ1-2

CDR3 protein: CASSLVQGLNDGNQPQHF
CDR3 DNA: TGTGCCAGCAGCTTAGTCCAGGGGCTCAACGATGGCAATCAGCCCCAGCATTTT
V gene: TRBV7-9
clone size: .
D gene: .
CDR3 length: 18
J gene: TRBJ1-5

CDR3 protein: CAISRDRSGNTIYF
CDR3 DNA: TGTGCCATCAGCCGGGACAGATCTGGAAACACCATATATTTT
V gene: TRBV10-3
clone size: .
D gene: TRBD1
CDR3 length: 14
J gene: TRBJ1-3

CDR3 protein: CASTLIGDYNEQFF
CDR3 DNA: TGTGCCAGCACCCTCATAGGGGACTACAATGAGCAGTTCTTC
V gene: TRBV21-1
clone size: .
D gene: .
CDR3 length: 14
J gene: TRBJ2-1

CDR3 protein: CASTSGGPSYEQYF
CDR3 DNA: TGTGCCAGCACATCCGGGGGGCCCTCCTACGAGCAGTACTTC
V gene: TRBV21-1
clone size: .
D gene: .
CDR3 length: 14
J gene: TRBJ2-7

CDR3 protein: CASSPGTVGANVLTF
CDR3 DNA: TGTGCCAGCTCACCCGGGACAGTTGGGGCCAACGTCCTGACTTTC
V gene: TRBV18
clone size: .
D gene: TRBD1
CDR3 length: 15
J gene: TRBJ2-6

CDR3 protein: CASSPAGNYGYTF
CDR3 DNA: TGTGCCAGCAGTCCTGCAGGGAACTATGGCTACACCTTC
V gene: TRBV2
clone size: .
D gene: .
CDR3 length: 13
J gene: TRBJ1-2

CDR3 protein: CAWSTYSNQPQHF
CDR3 DNA: TGTGCCTGGAGTACTTATAGCAATCAGCCCCAGCATTTT
V gene: TRBV30
clone size: .
D gene: .
CDR3 length: 13
J gene: TRBJ1-5

CDR3 protein: CATTGAGGVQETQYF
CDR3 DNA: TGCGCCACCACTGGTGCAGGGGGTGTCCAAGAGACCCAGTACTTC
V gene: TRBV10-2
clone size: .
D gene: TRBD1
CDR3 length: 15
J gene: TRBJ2-5

CDR3 protein: CASSTGMRFDIQYF
CDR3 DNA: TGTGCCAGCAGCACCGGTATGCGATTCGACATTCAGTACTTC
V gene: TRBV9
clone size: .
D gene: .
CDR3 length: 14
J gene: TRBJ2-4

CDR3 protein: CATAPGSGNTIYF
CDR3 DNA: TGTGCCACCGCGCCGGGATCTGGAAACACCATATATTTT
V gene: TRBV7-9
clone size: .
D gene: .
CDR3 length: 13
J gene: TRBJ1-3

CDR3 protein: CASSVSLYRGEGADTQYF
CDR3 DNA: TGTGCCAGCAGCGTATCCCTTTACAGGGGCGAGGGGGCAGATACGCAGTATTTT
V gene: TRBV9
clone size: .
D gene: TRBD1
CDR3 length: 18
J gene: TRBJ2-3

CDR3 protein: CSSSFGSDYEQYF
CDR3 DNA: TGTTCCAGCAGCTTTGGGAGCGACTACGAGCAGTACTTC
V gene: TRBV7-9
clone size: .
D gene: .
CDR3 length: 13
J gene: TRBJ2-7